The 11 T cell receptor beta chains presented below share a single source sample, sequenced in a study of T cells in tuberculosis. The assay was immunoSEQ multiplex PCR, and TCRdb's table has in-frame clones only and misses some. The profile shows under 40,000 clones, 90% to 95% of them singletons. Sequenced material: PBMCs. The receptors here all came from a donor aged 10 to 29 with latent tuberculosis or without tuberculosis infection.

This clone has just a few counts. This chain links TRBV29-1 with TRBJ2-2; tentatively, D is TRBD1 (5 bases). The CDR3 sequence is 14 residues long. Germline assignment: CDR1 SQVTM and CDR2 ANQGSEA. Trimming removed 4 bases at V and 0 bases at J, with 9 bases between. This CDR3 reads CSVVKGSNTGELFF. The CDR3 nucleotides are TGCAGCGTTGTGAAGGGGTCGAACACCGGGGAGCTGTTTTTT.

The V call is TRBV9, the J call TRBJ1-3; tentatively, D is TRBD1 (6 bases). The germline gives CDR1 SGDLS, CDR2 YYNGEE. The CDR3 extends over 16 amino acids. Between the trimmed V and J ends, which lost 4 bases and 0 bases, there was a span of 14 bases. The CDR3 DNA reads TGTGCCAGCAGCCCTGGGGGGGGCTTCTCTGGAAACACCATATATTTT. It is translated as CASSPGGGFSGNTIYF.

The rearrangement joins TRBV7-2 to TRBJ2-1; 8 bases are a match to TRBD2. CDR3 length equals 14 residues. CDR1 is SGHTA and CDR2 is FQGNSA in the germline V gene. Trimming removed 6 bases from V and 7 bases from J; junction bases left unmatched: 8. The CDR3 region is CASSRTSSGNEQFF. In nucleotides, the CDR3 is TGTGCCAGCAGTCGGACTAGCTCGGGTAATGAGCAGTTCTTC.

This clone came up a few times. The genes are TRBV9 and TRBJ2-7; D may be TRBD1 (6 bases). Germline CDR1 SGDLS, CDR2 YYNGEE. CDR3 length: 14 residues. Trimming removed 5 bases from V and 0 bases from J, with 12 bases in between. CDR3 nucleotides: TGTGCCAGCAGTGGGACATGGAACTCCTACGAGCAGTACTTC. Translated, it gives CASSGTWNSYEQYF.

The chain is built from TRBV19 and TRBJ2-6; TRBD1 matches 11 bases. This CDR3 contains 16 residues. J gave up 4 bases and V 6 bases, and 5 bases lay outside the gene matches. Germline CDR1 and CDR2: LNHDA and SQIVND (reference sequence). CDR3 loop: CASSRTGGRGANVLTF. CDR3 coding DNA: TGTGCCAGTAGCCGGACAGGGGGCAGGGGGGCCAACGTCCTGACTTTC.

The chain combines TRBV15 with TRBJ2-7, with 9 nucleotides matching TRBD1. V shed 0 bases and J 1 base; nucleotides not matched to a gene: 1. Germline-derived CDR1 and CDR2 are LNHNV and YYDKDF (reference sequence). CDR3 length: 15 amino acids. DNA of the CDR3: TGTGCCACCAGCAGAGATGGGACAGGGTCCTACGAGCAGTACTTC. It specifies CATSRDGTGSYEQYF.

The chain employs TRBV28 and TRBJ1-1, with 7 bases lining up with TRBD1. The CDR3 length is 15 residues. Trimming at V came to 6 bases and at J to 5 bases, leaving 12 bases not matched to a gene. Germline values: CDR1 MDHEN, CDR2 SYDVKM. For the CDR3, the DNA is TGTGCCAGCAGCCCCCCCCGACAGGGCTGGACTGAAGCTTTCTTT. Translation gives CASSPPRQGWTEAFF.

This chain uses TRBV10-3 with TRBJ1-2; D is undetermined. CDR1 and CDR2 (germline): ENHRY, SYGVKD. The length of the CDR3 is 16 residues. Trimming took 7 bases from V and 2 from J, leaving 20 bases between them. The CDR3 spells CAITEAGPPTNYGYTF. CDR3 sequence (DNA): TGTGCCATCACCGAGGCCGGCCCTCCCACCAACTATGGCTACACCTTC.

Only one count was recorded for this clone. The CDR3 DNA follows: TGTGCCAGCAGTTACGCCATGGGGCGGAATTCACCCCTCCACTTT. It yields the protein CASSYAMGRNSPLHF. The chain has TRBV6-6 and TRBJ1-6, with D possibly matching TRBD1 (5 bases). CDR3 length: 15 residues. Germline V gives CDR1 MNHNY, CDR2 SVGAGI (reference sequence). Trimming took off 2 bases at V and 7 bases at J, with 12 bases between the two ends.

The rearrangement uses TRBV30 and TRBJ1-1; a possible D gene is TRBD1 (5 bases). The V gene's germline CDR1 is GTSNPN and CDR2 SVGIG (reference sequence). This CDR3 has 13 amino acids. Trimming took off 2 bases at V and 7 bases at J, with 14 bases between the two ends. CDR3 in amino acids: CAWSTGGAIEAFF. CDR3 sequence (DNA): TGTGCCTGGAGTACGGGGGGAGCGATTGAAGCTTTCTTT. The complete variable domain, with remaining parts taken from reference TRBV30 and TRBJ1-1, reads SQTIHQWPATLVQPVGSPLSLECTVEGTSNPNLYWYRQAAGRGLQLLFYSVGIGQISSEVPQNLSASRPQDRQFILSSKKLLLSDSGFYLCAWSTGGAIEAFFGQGTRLTVV.

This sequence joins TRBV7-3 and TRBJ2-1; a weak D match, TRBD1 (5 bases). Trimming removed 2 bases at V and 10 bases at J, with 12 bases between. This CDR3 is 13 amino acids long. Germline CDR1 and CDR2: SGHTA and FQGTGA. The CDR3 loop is CASSLPPAGEQFF. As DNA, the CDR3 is TGTGCCAGCAGCTTACCCCCGGCAGGGGAGCAGTTCTTC.